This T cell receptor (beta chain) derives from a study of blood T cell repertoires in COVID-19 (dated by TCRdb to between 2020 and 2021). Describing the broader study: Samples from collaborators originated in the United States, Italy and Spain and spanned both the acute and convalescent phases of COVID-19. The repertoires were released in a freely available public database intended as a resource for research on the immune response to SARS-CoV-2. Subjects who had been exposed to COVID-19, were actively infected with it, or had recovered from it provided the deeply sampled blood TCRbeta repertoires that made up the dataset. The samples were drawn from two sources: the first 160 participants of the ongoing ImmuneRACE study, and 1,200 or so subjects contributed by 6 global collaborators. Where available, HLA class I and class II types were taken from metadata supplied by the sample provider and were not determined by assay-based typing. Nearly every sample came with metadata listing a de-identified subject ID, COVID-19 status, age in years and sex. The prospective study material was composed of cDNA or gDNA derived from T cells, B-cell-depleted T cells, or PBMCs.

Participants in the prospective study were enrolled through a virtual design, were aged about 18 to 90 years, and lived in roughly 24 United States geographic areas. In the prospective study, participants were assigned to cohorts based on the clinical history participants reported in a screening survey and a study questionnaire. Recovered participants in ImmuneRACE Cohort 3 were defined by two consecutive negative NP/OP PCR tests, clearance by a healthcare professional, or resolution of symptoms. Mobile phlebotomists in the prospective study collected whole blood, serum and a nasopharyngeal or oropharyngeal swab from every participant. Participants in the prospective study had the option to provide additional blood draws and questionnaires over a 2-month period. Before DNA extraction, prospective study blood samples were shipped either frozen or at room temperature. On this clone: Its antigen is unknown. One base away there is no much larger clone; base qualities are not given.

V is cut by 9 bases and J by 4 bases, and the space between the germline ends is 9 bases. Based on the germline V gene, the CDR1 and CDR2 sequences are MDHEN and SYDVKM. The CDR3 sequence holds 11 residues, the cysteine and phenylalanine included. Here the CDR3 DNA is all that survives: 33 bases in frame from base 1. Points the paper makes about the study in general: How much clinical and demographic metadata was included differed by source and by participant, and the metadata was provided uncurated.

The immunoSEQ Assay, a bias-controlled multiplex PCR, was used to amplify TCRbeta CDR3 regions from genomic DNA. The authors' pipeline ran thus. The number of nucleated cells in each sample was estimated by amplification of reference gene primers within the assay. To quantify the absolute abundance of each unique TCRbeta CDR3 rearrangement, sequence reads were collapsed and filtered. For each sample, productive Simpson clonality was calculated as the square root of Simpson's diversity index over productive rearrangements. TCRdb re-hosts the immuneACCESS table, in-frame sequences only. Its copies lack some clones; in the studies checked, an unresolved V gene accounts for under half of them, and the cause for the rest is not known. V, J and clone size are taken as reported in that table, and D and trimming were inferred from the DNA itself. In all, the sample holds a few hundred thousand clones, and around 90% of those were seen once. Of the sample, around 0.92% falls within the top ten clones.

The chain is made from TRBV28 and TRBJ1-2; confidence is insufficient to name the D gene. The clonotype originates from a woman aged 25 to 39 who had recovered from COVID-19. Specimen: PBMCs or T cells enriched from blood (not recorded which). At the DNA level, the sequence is TGTGCCAGTTGGACTGTCTATGGCTACACCTTC. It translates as CASWTVYGYTF.